The rows below give T cell receptor beta chains drawn from one sample of a study of T cells in Graves' hyperthyroidism and ophthalmopathy. TCRdb called the multiplex PCR reads again in MiXCR, with one record for every CDR3 protein. The repertoire holds under 700,000 distinct CDR3 sequences, with roughly a sixth as singletons. Sequencing was performed on blood. Receptors were obtained from a woman aged 18-35 years with Graves' hyperthyroidism. The CDR3 runs from the conserved cysteine through the conserved F or W. A D gene is named only where the DNA matches it firmly. The listing skips clone size in some rows; elsewhere it reads once, few, many or a size class.

-	-	TRBV24-1	TRBJ2-1	CATSVSVEQFF	TGTGCCACCAGTGTGTCCGTAGAGCAGTTCTTC
-	many	TRBV20-1	TRBJ2-7	CSAEGGSSYEQYF	TGCAGTGCGGAAGGGGGGAGCTCCTACGAGCAGTACTTC
TRBD1	few	TRBV29-1	TRBJ2-7	CSVSGGTGGKEQYF	TGCAGCGTTTCCGGCGGGACAGGGGGCAAGGAGCAGTACTTC
-	-	TRBV3-1	TRBJ2-5	CASSFLPSHPMETQYF	TGTGCCAGCAGCTTCCTACCAAGCCACCCTATGGAGACCCAGTACTTC
-	few	TRBV4-3	TRBJ1-1	CASSRLRGAGNTEAFF	TGCGCCAGCAGCCGCTTACGGGGGGCCGGGAACACTGAAGCTTTCTTT
-	many	TRBV3-1	TRBJ1-1	CASSQDFFTEAFF	TGTGCCAGCAGCCAAGACTTCTTTACGGAAGCTTTCTTT
TRBD2	many	TRBV5-5	TRBJ2-7	CASSLAAGGAYEQYF	TGTGCCAGCAGCTTGGCGGCGGGAGGGGCCTACGAGCAGTACTTC
TRBD2	once	TRBV4-3	TRBJ2-5	CASSQTSSGGLLGTQYF	TGCGCCAGCAGCCAAACCTCTAGCGGGGGCTTGCTGGGGACCCAGTACTTC
TRBD2	many	TRBV12-3/TRBV12-4	TRBJ2-1	CASSGQGGYNEQFF	TGTGCCAGCAGTGGGCAGGGAGGGTACAATGAGCAGTTCTTC
TRBD1	-	TRBV11-2	TRBJ1-1	CASSLQGQLMNTEAFF	TGTGCCAGCAGCTTACAGGGACAGTTAATGAACACTGAAGCTTTCTTT
-	-	TRBV2	TRBJ2-3	CASTVSTDTQYF	TGTGCCAGCACCGTGAGCACAGATACGCAGTATTTT
TRBD1	few	TRBV10-2	TRBJ1-2	CASSSFGQGALRHGYTF	TGCGCCAGCAGCTCCTTTGGACAGGGGGCGCTTCGTCATGGCTACACCTTC
TRBD2	few	TRBV20-1	TRBJ2-7	CSARDLVAGAGPLYEQYF	TGCAGTGCTAGAGATCTTGTAGCGGGGGCGGGACCGCTCTACGAGCAGTACTTC
TRBD1	-	TRBV20-1	TRBJ2-7	CSARAPGTGSYEQYF	TGCAGTGCTAGAGCCCCCGGGACAGGTTCCTACGAGCAGTACTTC
-	-	TRBV4-3	TRBJ1-2	CASSQNRGTYGYTF	TGCGCCAGCAGCCAGAACCGGGGGACCTATGGCTACACCTTC
TRBD2	-	TRBV4-2	TRBJ2-7	CASSQEGSGGSYEQYF	TGTGCCAGCAGCCAAGAAGGGTCGGGGGGATCCTACGAGCAGTACTTC
-	many	TRBV12-3/TRBV12-4	TRBJ2-5	CASSFSDHAGTQYF	TGTGCCAGCAGTTTTTCGGATCACGCAGGGACCCAGTACTTC
-	few	TRBV10-1	TRBJ1-5	CASSESIQPQHF	TGCGCCAGCAGTGAGTCGATCCAGCCCCAGCATTTT
-	-	TRBV19	TRBJ2-7	CASSMGLRGRFSEQYF	TGTGCCAGTAGTATGGGTCTCCGGGGAAGGTTCTCCGAGCAGTACTTC
TRBD1	few	TRBV20-1	TRBJ2-7	CSAGDRASGEQYF	TGCAGTGCTGGGGACAGAGCCTCGGGCGAGCAGTACTTC
-	-	TRBV18	TRBJ1-4	CASSHGQDEKLFF	TGTGCCAGCTCACATGGGCAGGATGAAAAACTGTTTTTT
-	many	TRBV12-3/TRBV12-4	TRBJ2-6	CASSGGHSGANVLTF	TGTGCCAGCAGCGGGGGGCACTCTGGGGCCAACGTCCTGACTTTC
TRBD1	many	TRBV7-8	TRBJ2-7	CASSLDGTAIFEQYF	TGTGCCAGCAGCTTAGATGGGACAGCGATTTTCGAGCAGTACTTC
-	-	TRBV28	TRBJ2-1	CASSRGGGTSDNEQFF	TGTGCCAGCAGTAGGGGCGGCGGGACCTCTGACAATGAGCAGTTCTTC
TRBD2	few	TRBV7-2	TRBJ2-2	CASSLGAGVITGELFF	TGTGCCAGCAGCTTGGGAGCGGGAGTAATCACCGGGGAGCTGTTTTTT
-	-	TRBV6-1	TRBJ2-5	CASSYLGVGAQETQYF	TGTGCCAGCTCCTACCTTGGGGTTGGAGCTCAAGAGACCCAGTACTTC
-	few	TRBV19	TRBJ1-2	CASSIEPEGTYGYTF	TGTGCCAGTAGTATAGAACCCGAGGGAACCTATGGCTACACCTTC
-	few	TRBV18	TRBJ2-5	CASSTTGGQETQYF	TGTGCCAGCTCAACAACAGGCGGTCAAGAGACCCAGTACTTC
TRBD2	-	TRBV20-1	TRBJ2-1	CSTSLAGFTYNEQFF	TGCAGTACTTCTTTAGCGGGGTTTACCTACAATGAGCAGTTCTTC
-	few	TRBV4-1	TRBJ1-2	CASSPTDRSEGYTF	TGCGCCAGCAGCCCTACAGACAGGTCAGAGGGCTACACCTTC
TRBD2	many	TRBV18	TRBJ2-7	CASSRVTGGPSYEQYF	TGTGCCAGCTCCCGTGTTACGGGAGGCCCCTCCTACGAGCAGTACTTC
-	many	TRBV6-1	TRBJ2-5	CASSPEGIGETQYF	TGTGCCAGCAGCCCCGAGGGAATTGGAGAGACCCAGTACTTC
TRBD1	many	TRBV7-2	TRBJ2-7	CASSSLGTGPPLREQYF	TGTGCCAGCAGCTCCCTAGGGACAGGGCCTCCCCTACGGGAGCAGTACTTC
TRBD2	many	TRBV20-1	TRBJ2-1	CSAEDGLAGEGNEQFF	TGCAGTGCCGAAGATGGACTAGCGGGGGAAGGGAATGAGCAGTTCTTC
-	many	TRBV2	TRBJ1-1	CASTLEVINTEAFF	TGTGCCAGCACCCTCGAAGTTATCAACACTGAAGCTTTCTTT
-	-	TRBV5-1	TRBJ1-1	CASSWGAGGTEAFF	TGCGCCAGCAGCTGGGGGGCGGGGGGCACTGAAGCTTTCTTT
TRBD2	-	TRBV6-2/TRBV6-3	TRBJ2-3	CASSLTGGPDTQYF	TGTGCCAGCAGTCTGACGGGAGGGCCGGATACGCAGTATTTT
-	-	TRBV5-6	TRBJ2-3	CASSLDWATDTQYF	TGTGCCAGCAGCCTGGACTGGGCCACAGATACGCAGTATTTT
-	-	TRBV30	TRBJ2-5	CAWTPFSGQETQYF	TGTGCCTGGACCCCCTTTTCGGGACAAGAGACCCAGTACTTC
-	few	TRBV29-1	TRBJ2-3	CSVSLASTDTQYF	TGCAGCGTTTCTCTAGCGTCCACAGATACGCAGTATTTT
TRBD2	many	TRBV3-1	TRBJ2-2	CASRYSGLAANTGELFF	TGTGCCAGCAGATACTCGGGACTAGCAGCGAACACCGGGGAGCTGTTTTTT
TRBD1	many	TRBV4-3	TRBJ1-1	CASSLLQGAETEAFF	TGCGCCAGCAGCCTTTTACAGGGGGCAGAGACTGAAGCTTTCTTT
-	few	TRBV6-2/TRBV6-3	TRBJ2-7	CASSARTVSYEQYF	TGTGCCAGCAGTGCCCGGACAGTCTCCTACGAGCAGTACTTC
TRBD2	-	TRBV6-8	TRBJ2-7	CANFRGTSRREQYF	TGTGCCAACTTCCGAGGGACTAGCCGGCGCGAGCAGTACTTC
-	many	TRBV7-9	TRBJ2-6	CASNRPRSGANVLTF	TGTGCCAGCAACCGACCCCGCTCTGGGGCCAACGTCCTGACTTTC
-	many	TRBV29-1	TRBJ2-7	CSAAGTTGDSYEQYF	TGCAGCGCCGCGGGGACGACAGGAGACTCCTACGAGCAGTACTTC